This T cell receptor (beta chain) was sequenced in a study of T cell responses to AZD1222 COVID-19 vaccine. Whole-study results and caveats: A mostly white British donor set with more females was recruited, and clonal diversity was possibly underestimated.

Profiling relied on immunoSEQ multiplex PCR, and the TCRdb table lists in-frame clones only, not all of them. This table holds roughly 91,000 clones, approximately 90% found once. Germline V gives CDR1 LGHDT, CDR2 YNNKEL (reference sequence). The J segment lost 7 bases and the V segment lost 4 bases, leaving 6 bases of the junction unmatched. The CDR3 sequence is 14 residues long. About this clone itself: Its specificity is not known.

This sequence originates from an adult in good health. Here the sequenced sample was peripheral blood, taken on day 0 of AZD1222 vaccination. V gene TRBV3-1 (or the pseudogene TRBV3-2) combines with J gene TRBJ2-1; the match to TRBD1 covers 8 bases. This CDR3 is CASSLGQGKNEQFF. The CDR3 nucleotides read TGTGCCAGCAGCCTCGGACAGGGTAAGAATGAGCAGTTCTTC.